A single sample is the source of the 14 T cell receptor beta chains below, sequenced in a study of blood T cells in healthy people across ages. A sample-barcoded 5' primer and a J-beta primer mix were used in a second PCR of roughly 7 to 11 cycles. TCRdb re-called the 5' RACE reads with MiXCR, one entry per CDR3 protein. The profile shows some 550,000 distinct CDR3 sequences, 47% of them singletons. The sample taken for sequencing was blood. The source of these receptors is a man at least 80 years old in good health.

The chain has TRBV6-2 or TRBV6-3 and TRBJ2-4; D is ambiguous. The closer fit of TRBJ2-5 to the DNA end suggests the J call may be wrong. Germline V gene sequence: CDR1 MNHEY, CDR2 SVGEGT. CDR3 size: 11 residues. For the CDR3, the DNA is TGTGCCAGCACCGCCAGTGAGACCCAGTACTTC. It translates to CASTASETQYF.

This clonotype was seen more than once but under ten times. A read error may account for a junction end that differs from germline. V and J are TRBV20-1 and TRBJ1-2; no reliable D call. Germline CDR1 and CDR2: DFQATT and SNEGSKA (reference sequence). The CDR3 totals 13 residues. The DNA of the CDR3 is TGTAGTGCTATAGGGCAGAGTTTAAATGGCTACACCTTC. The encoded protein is CSAIGQSLNGYTF.

CDR3 sequence (DNA): TGTGCCAGCAGCTTAGAAGGGGTTACGCAGTATTTT. Its protein is CASSLEGVTQYF. This rearrangement joins TRBV7-3 to TRBJ2-3; a possible D gene is TRBD1 (5 bases). The germline V and J ends were trimmed by 2 bases and 8 bases, with 8 bases remaining between them. CDR1 and CDR2 from the germline V gene are SGHTA and FQGTGA. The CDR3 totals 12 residues.

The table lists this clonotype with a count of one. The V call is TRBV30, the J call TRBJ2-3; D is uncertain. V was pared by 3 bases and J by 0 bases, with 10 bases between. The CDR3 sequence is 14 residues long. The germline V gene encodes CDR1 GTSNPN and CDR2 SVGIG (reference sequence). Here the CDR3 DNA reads TGTGCCTGGAGGGGTGCGGACAGCACAGATACGCAGTATTTT. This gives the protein CAWRGADSTDTQYF. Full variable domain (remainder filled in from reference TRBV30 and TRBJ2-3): SQTIHQWPATLVQPVGSPLSLECTVEGTSNPNLYWYRQAAGRGLQLLFYSVGIGQISSEVPQNLSASRPQDRQFILSSKKLLLSDSGFYLCAWRGADSTDTQYFGPGTRLTVL.

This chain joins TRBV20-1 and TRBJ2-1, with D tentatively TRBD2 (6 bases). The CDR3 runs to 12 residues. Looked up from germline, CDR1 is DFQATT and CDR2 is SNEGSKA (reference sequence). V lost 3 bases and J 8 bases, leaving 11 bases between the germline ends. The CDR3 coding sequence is TGCAGTGCTAGTCTAGCGTCCGATGAGCAGTTCTTC. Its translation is CSASLASDEQFF.

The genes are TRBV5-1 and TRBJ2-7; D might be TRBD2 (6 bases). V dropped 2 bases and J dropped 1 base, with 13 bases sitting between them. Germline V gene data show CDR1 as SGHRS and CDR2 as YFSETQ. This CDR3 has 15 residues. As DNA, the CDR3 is TGCGCCAGCAGCTTTCCCGGGACTGGTTCCTACGAGCAGTACTTC. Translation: CASSFPGTGSYEQYF.

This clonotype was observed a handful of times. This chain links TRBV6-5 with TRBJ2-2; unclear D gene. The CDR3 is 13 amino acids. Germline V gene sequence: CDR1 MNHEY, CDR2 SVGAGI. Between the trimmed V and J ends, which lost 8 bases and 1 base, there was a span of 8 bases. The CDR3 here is CASARQNTGELFF. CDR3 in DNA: TGTGCCAGCGCGCGGCAGAACACCGGGGAGCTGTTTTTT.

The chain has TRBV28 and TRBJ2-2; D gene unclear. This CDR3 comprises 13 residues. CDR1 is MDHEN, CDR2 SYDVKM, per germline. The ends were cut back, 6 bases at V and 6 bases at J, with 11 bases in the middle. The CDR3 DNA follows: TGTGCCAGCAGAGGCACCCCTCCCGGGGAGCTGTTTTTT. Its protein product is CASRGTPPGELFF.

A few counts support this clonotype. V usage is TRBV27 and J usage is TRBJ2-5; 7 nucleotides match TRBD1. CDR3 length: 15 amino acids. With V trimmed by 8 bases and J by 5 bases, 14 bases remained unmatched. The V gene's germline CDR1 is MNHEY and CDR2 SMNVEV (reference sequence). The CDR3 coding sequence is TGTGCCAGCTCTACCCGGACAGGAGGTAGCGAGACCCAGTACTTC. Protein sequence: CASSTRTGGSETQYF.

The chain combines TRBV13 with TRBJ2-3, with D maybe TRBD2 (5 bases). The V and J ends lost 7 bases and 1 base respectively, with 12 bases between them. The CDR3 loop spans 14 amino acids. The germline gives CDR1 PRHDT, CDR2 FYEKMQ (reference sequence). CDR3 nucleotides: TGTGCCAGCAACCGGGGAGTGGGCACAGATACGCAGTATTTT. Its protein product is CASNRGVGTDTQYF.

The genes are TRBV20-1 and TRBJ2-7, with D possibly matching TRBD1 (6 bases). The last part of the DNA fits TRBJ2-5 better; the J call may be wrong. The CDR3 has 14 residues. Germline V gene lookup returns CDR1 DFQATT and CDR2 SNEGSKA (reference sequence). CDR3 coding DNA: TGCAGTGCTAGGAAGGACAGTACCCCAGAGACCCAGTACTTC. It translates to CSARKDSTPETQYF.

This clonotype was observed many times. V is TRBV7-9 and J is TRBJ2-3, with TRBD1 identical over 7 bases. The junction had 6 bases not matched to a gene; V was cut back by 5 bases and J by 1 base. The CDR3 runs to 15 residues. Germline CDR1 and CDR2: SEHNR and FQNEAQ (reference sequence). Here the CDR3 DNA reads TGTGCCAGCAGCCTCCCAGGGGGAGGCACAGATACGCAGTATTTT. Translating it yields CASSLPGGGTDTQYF. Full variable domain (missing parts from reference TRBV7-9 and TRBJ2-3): DTGVSQNPRHKITKRGQNVTFRCDPISEHNRLYWYRQTLGQGPEFLTYFQNEAQLEKSRLLSDRFSAERPKGSFSTLEIQRTEQGDSAMYLCASSLPGGGTDTQYFGPGTRLTVL.

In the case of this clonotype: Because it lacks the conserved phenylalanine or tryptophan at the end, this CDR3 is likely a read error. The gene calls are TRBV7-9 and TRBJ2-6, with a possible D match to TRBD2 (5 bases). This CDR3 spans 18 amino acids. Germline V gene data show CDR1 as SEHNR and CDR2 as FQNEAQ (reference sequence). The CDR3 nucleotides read TGTGCCAGCAGCCCCGGACGGAGGATACTCTCTAGGGCCAACGTCCTGACTATC. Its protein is CASSPGRRILSRANVLTI.

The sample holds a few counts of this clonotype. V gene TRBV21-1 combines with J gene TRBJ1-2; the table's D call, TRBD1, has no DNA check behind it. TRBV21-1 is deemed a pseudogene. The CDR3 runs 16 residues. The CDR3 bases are TGTGCCAGCAGCAACTTCCAACTAGACAGAAACTATGGCTACACCTTC. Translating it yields CASSNFQLDRNYGYTF.